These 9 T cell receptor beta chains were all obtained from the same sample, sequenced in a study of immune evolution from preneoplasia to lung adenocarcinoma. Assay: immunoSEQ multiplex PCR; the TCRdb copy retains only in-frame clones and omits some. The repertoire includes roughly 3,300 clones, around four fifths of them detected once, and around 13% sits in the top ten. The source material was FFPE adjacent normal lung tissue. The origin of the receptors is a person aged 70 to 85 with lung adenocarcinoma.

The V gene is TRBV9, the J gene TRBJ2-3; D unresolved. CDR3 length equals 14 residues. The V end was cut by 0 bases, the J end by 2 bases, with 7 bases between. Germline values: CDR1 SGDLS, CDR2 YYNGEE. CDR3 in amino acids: CASSVDQNTDTQYF. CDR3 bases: TGTGCCAGCAGCGTAGACCAGAACACAGATACGCAGTATTTT.

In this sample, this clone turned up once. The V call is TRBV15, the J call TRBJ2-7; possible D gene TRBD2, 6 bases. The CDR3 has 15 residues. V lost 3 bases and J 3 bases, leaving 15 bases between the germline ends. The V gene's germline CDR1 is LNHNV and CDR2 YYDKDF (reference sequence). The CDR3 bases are TGTGCCACCAGCAGGGCTCCAGACGGGAGCTACGAGCAGTACTTC. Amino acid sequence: CATSRAPDGSYEQYF.

CDR3: CASSIDSSYEQYF. The DNA of the CDR3 is TGTGCCAGCAGTATTGACAGTTCCTACGAGCAGTACTTC. This chain uses TRBV28 with TRBJ2-7; the D gene is possibly TRBD1 (5 bases). V shed 5 bases and J shed 1 base, with 9 bases lying between them. This CDR3 spans 13 amino acids. Germline CDR1 MDHEN, CDR2 SYDVKM.

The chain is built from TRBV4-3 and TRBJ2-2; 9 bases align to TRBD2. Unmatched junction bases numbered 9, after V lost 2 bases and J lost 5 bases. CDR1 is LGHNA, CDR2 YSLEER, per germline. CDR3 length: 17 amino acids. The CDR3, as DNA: TGCGCCAGCAGCCAAACGGTAGCGGGAGTGCGAACCGGGGAGCTGTTTTTT. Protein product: CASSQTVAGVRTGELFF.

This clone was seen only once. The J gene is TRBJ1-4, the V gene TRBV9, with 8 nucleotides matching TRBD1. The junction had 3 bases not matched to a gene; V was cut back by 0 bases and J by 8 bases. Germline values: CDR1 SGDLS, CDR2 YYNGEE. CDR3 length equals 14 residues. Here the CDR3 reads CASSVGTGGEKLFF. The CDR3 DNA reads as TGTGCCAGCAGCGTAGGTACAGGGGGGGAAAAACTGTTTTTT.

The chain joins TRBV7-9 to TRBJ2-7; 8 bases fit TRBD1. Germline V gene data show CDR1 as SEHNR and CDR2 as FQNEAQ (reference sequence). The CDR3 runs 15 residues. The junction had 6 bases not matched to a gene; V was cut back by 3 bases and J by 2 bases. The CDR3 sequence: CASSFPGQATYEQYF. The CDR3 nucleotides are TGTGCCAGCAGCTTTCCGGGACAGGCGACCTACGAGCAGTACTTC.

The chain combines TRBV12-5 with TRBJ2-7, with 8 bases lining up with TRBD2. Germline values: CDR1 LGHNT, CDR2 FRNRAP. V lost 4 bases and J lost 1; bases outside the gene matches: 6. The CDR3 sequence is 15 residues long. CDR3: CASGSGGASSYEQYF. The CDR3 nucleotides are TGTGCTAGTGGTTCCGGGGGGGCTTCTTCCTACGAGCAGTACTTC.

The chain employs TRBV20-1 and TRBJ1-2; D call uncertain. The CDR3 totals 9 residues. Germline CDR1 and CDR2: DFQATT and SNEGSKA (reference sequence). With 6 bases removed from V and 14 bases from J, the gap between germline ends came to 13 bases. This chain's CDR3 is CSANGLQTF. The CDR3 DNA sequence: TGCAGTGCAAATGGCCTCCAGACCTTC.

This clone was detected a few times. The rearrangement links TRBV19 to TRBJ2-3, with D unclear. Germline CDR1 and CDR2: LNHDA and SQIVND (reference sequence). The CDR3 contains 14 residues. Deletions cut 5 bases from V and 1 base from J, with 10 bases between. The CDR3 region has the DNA TGTGCCAGTAGTCCCCTGCCCGGCACAGATACGCAGTATTTT. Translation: CASSPLPGTDTQYF.